The 6 T cell receptor beta chains in this list originate from one sample, sequenced in a study of blood T cells in healthy people across ages. A second PCR of about 6 to 11 cycles used a sample-barcoded 5' primer and a J-beta primer mix. TCRdb passed the 5' RACE reads through MiXCR, listing each CDR3 protein once. The sample consists of around 780,000 distinct CDR3 sequences, more than 55% of them appearing once. Specimen: blood. The receptors come from a man aged 35-49 years in good health.

This sequence joins TRBV11-2 and TRBJ2-4; 7 bases align to TRBD1. The DNA end is more similar to TRBJ2-7, so the J call may be wrong. The CDR3 has 16 residues. Germline-derived CDR1 and CDR2 are SGHAT and FQNNGV. CDR3 amino acids: CASSLDEFHRGYEQYF. The CDR3 DNA reads TGTGCCAGCAGCTTAGATGAGTTTCACAGGGGCTACGAGCAGTACTTC.

J is TRBJ1-2 and V is TRBV7-2; 7 positions agree with TRBD1. V was clipped by 3 bases and J by 8 bases; unmatched bases: 9. The germline CDR1 and CDR2 sequences are SGHTA and FQGNSA. The CDR3 is made up of 14 amino acids. CDR3 region: CASSFQGGSGGYTF. CDR3 coding DNA: TGTGCCAGCAGCTTTCAGGGGGGTTCGGGCGGCTACACCTTC.

This clonotype was counted only a few times. The rearrangement joins TRBV20-1 to TRBJ2-7; maybe TRBD2 (6 bases). In germline, CDR1 is DFQATT, CDR2 SNEGSKA (reference sequence). V lost 2 bases to trimming and J lost 0 bases, with 8 bases between them. The CDR3 contains 13 residues. The CDR3 reads CSARYGGSYEQYF. The CDR3 bases are TGCAGTGCTAGATACGGGGGCTCCTACGAGCAGTACTTC.

This clonotype has ten or more counts. The chain couples TRBV18 to TRBJ2-1, with TRBD2 identical over 10 bases. The length of the CDR3 is 16 residues. Looked up from germline, CDR1 is KGHSH and CDR2 is LQKENI. J was trimmed by 5 bases and V by 4 bases; bases with no gene match: 8. The CDR3 coding sequence is TGTGCCAGCTCACTCCTAGGGACTAGCGAAAACAATGAGCAGTTCTTC. Residues: CASSLLGTSENNEQFF.

The CDR3 sequence: CIAGAGGELFF. For the CDR3, the DNA is TGCATCGCGGGAGCCGGTGGGGAGCTGTTTTTT. This chain links TRBV29-1 with TRBJ2-2; 7 positions match TRBD2. This CDR3 contains 11 residues. Germline CDR1 reads SQVTM; CDR2 reads ANQGSEA.

The rearrangement links TRBV15 to TRBJ2-2; D is ambiguous. Germline V gives CDR1 LNHNV, CDR2 YYDKDF (reference sequence). CDR3 length: 13 amino acids. V was trimmed by 4 bases and J by 6 bases, leaving 9 bases between them. CDR3: CATSTALAGELFF. CDR3 DNA: TGTGCCACCAGCACAGCCCTAGCCGGGGAGCTGTTTTTT.